Presented here are 20 T cell receptor beta chains from one specimen sequenced in a study of T cell repertoires in cytomegalovirus infection. For these receptors, no antigen is known. One entry per CDR3 protein results from TCRdb running MiXCR on the reads. The data contain about 360,000 distinct CDR3 sequences, about 35% of them singletons. Sequencing was performed on cultured PBMCs, taken from culture after CMV antigen stimulation. These receptors came from a human donor in good health (CMV status not recorded). Some clones in this sample may be carry-over from other donors' samples.

This clonotype has more than one count but fewer than ten. The gene calls are TRBV19 and TRBJ2-2, with TRBD2 as a possible D gene (5 bases). The CDR3 covers 13 residues. Germline V gene data show CDR1 as LNHDA and CDR2 as SQIVND (reference sequence). The V end lost 3 bases, the J end lost 5 bases, and 7 bases lay between the germline ends. In DNA, the CDR3 is TGTGCCAGTAGTATCGAGGGAACCGGGGAGCTGTTTTTT. Translated, it gives CASSIEGTGELFF.

By share of the sample, this clonotype is medium-sized (0.01 to 0.1%). This chain links TRBV7-2 with TRBJ1-6; unclear D gene. Germline assignment: CDR1 SGHTA and CDR2 FQGNSA. The CDR3 spans 14 residues. Trimming left V 5 bases short and J 4 bases short, with 9 bases between. CDR3 in DNA: TGTGCCAGCAGCCCCCTCTGGTATAATTCACCCCTCCACTTT. Its translation is CASSPLWYNSPLHF. Combining the CDR3 with reference TRBV7-2 and TRBJ1-6 gives the whole variable domain GAGVSQSPSNKVTEKGKDVELRCDPISGHTALYWYRQSLGQGLEFLIYFQGNSAPDKSGLPSDRFSAERTGGSVSTLTIQRTQQEDSAVYLCASSPLWYNSPLHFGNGTRLTVT.

This clonotype was detected ten times or more. The rearrangement links TRBV7-3 to TRBJ2-2; D ambiguous. Germline assignment: CDR1 SGHTA and CDR2 FQGTGA. V dropped 0 bases and J dropped 7 bases, with 0 bases sitting between them. The CDR3 spans 11 residues. CDR3 DNA sequence: TGTGCCAGCAGCTTAACCGGGGAGCTGTTTTTT. Residues: CASSLTGELFF.

The chain employs TRBV7-2 and TRBJ1-2, with D perhaps matching TRBD1 (5 bases). Per the germline V gene, CDR1 is SGHTA and CDR2 is FQGNSA. Trimming stripped 5 bases from V and 6 bases from J, with 16 bases between. The CDR3 extends over 14 amino acids. CDR3: CASSRGIRGNGYTF. CDR3 nucleotide sequence: TGTGCCAGCAGCCGAGGCATTCGGGGGAATGGCTACACCTTC.

The J gene is TRBJ2-7, the V gene TRBV11-2; 10 nucleotides agree with TRBD2. Germline CDR1 SGHAT, CDR2 FQNNGV. The junction had 7 bases not matched to a gene; V was cut back by 3 bases and J by 5 bases. The CDR3 covers 15 residues. This chain's CDR3 is CASSFFLAGADEQYF. The CDR3 nucleotides read TGTGCCAGCAGCTTTTTCCTAGCGGGAGCGGACGAGCAGTACTTC.

This clonotype has only a few counts. The rearrangement joins TRBV27 to TRBJ2-1; tentative D call: TRBD1 (6 bases). Trimming removed 8 bases from V and 5 bases from J, with 22 bases in between. From germline, CDR1 is MNHEY and CDR2 SMNVEV (reference sequence). This CDR3 spans 16 amino acids. The CDR3 spells CASGNRVQFTDNEQFF. In DNA, the CDR3 is TGTGCCAGCGGTAACAGGGTCCAATTTACAGACAATGAGCAGTTCTTC.

This clonotype was found a few times. The rearrangement links TRBV7-8 to TRBJ2-1; 12 bases agree with TRBD2. Germline CDR1 SGHVS, CDR2 FQNEAQ. CDR3 length equals 17 residues. The trim removed 4 bases at V and 7 bases at J, leaving 11 bases unmatched. In DNA form, the CDR3 reads TGTGCCAGCAGCTCCTCCCGTCTAGCGGGAGGGTTTAATGAGCAGTTCTTC. Amino acids: CASSSSRLAGGFNEQFF.

The chain joins TRBV27 to TRBJ2-1; D is unresolved. CDR3 length: 12 residues. The ends were cut back, 6 bases at V and 6 bases at J, with 9 bases in the middle. From germline, CDR1 is MNHEY and CDR2 SMNVEV (reference sequence). The CDR3 nucleotides are TGTGCCAGCAGACAGACCGGCAATGAGCAGTTCTTC. The encoded protein is CASRQTGNEQFF.

V gene TRBV15 combines with J gene TRBJ2-5; maybe TRBD1 (6 bases). The germline CDR1 and CDR2 sequences are LNHNV and YYDKDF (reference sequence). The length of the CDR3 is 14 residues. The V end lost 2 bases, the J end lost 5 bases, and 12 bases lay between the germline ends. CDR3 in DNA: TGTGCCACCAGCAGACAGGGGTTGGGTGAGACCCAGTACTTC. It is translated as CATSRQGLGETQYF. The full variable domain, in which reference TRBV15 and TRBJ2-5 provide the parts outside the CDR3, is DAMVIQNPRYQVTQFGKPVTLSCSQTLNHNVMYWYQQKSSQAPKLLFHYYDKDFNNEADTPDNFQSRRPNTSFCFLDIRSPGLGDTAMYLCATSRQGLGETQYFGPGTRLLVL.

The V call is TRBV29-1, the J call TRBJ1-6; no reliable D call. CDR1 is SQVTM, CDR2 ANQGSEA, per germline. CDR3 length: 8 residues. V was cut by 7 bases and J by 10 bases, with 2 bases left in between. CDR3 in DNA: TGCAGCGGATCACCCCTCCACTTT. Encoded protein: CSGSPLHF. Full variable domain (remainder filled in from reference TRBV29-1 and TRBJ1-6): SAVISQKPSRDICQRGTSLTIQCQVDSQVTMMFWYRQQPGQSLTLIATANQGSEATYESGFVIDKFPISRPNLTFSTLTVSNMSPEDSSIYLCSGSPLHFGNGTRLTVT.

The rearrangement uses TRBV19 and TRBJ2-7; 8 positions match TRBD1. The germline CDR1 and CDR2 sequences are LNHDA and SQIVND (reference sequence). CDR3 length: 15 residues. The trim removed 5 bases at V and 0 bases at J, leaving 6 bases unmatched. The CDR3: CASSPGDRSSYEQYF. The CDR3 bases are TGTGCCAGTAGTCCTGGGGACAGGAGCTCCTACGAGCAGTACTTC. Filled out from reference TRBV19 and TRBJ2-7, the complete variable domain reads DGGITQSPKYLFRKEGQNVTLSCEQNLNHDAMYWYRQDPGQGLRLIYYSQIVNDFQKGDIAEGYSVSREKKESFPLTVTSAQKNPTAFYLCASSPGDRSSYEQYFGPGTRLTVT.

The gene calls are TRBV28 and TRBJ1-4, with D perhaps matching TRBD1 (6 bases). Between the trimmed V and J ends, which lost 6 bases and 7 bases, there was a span of 15 bases. In germline, CDR1 is MDHEN, CDR2 SYDVKM. The CDR3 has 14 amino acids. CDR3 bases: TGTGCCAGCAGCCGAACGCCGGACAGTGAAAAACTGTTTTTT. Protein: CASSRTPDSEKLFF.

V is TRBV4-1 and J is TRBJ2-3, with 9 nucleotides matching TRBD2. Trimming cost V 4 bases and J 2 bases; bases outside gene matches: 19. Looked up from germline, CDR1 is MGHRA and CDR2 is YSYEKL. The CDR3 runs to 20 residues. The DNA for the CDR3 is TGCGCCAGCAGCCTAAAACCGAGTGCGGGAGGGCCTTCATACACAGATACGCAGTATTTT. Its protein product is CASSLKPSAGGPSYTDTQYF.

The chain joins TRBV7-2 to TRBJ2-7; D remains ambiguous. The CDR3 consists of 11 residues. CDR1 is SGHTA and CDR2 is FQGNSA in the germline V gene. The germline V and J ends were trimmed by 5 bases and 7 bases, with 9 bases remaining between them. CDR3 sequence (DNA): TGTGCCAGCAGCGCACGCATTGAGCAGTACGTC. It codes for CASSARIEQYV.

Concerning this clonotype itself: A much more abundant neighbour one base away suggests this may be a read error. V and J are TRBV14 and TRBJ1-5; D call uncertain. Germline-derived CDR1 and CDR2 are SGHDN and FVKESK. This CDR3 has 13 amino acids. In DNA form, the CDR3 reads TGTGGCAGCAGCCGCGACCATAATCAGCCCCAGCATTTT. Amino acid sequence: CGSSRDHNQPQHF.

This clonotype showed up just a few times. The genes are TRBV5-6 and TRBJ1-3; D possibly corresponds to TRBD1 (5 bases). CDR3 length equals 15 residues. Trimming stripped 5 bases from V and 0 bases from J, with 12 bases between. In germline, CDR1 is SGHDT, CDR2 YYEEEE. This chain's CDR3 is CASSFRGISGNTIYF. CDR3 sequence (DNA): TGTGCCAGCAGTTTCCGGGGGATCTCTGGAAACACCATATATTTT.

This clonotype was seen a handful of times. V and J are TRBV19 and TRBJ2-1; 9 bases map to TRBD1. V gave up 6 bases and J gave up 0 bases; unmatched junction bases: 3. Germline CDR1 LNHDA, CDR2 SQIVND (reference sequence). The CDR3 extends over 15 amino acids. Here the CDR3 DNA reads TGTGCCAGTAGCTGGGGACAGGGCTCCTACAATGAGCAGTTCTTC. It encodes CASSWGQGSYNEQFF.

The chain uses TRBV9 and TRBJ1-1; TRBD1 aligns across 7 bases. V lost 6 bases, J lost 2 bases, and 10 bases stayed unmatched. Germline V lookup: CDR1 SGDLS, CDR2 YYNGEE. The CDR3 has 15 residues. This chain's CDR3 is CASTKAGQPNTEAFF. CDR3 in DNA: TGTGCCAGCACTAAAGCGGGACAGCCCAACACTGAAGCTTTCTTT.

The chain links TRBV7-8 to TRBJ2-1, with D unresolved. Germline V gene data show CDR1 as SGHVS and CDR2 as FQNEAQ. Trimming stripped 0 bases from V and 8 bases from J, with 8 bases between. This CDR3 is built from 13 residues. The DNA of the CDR3 is TGTGCCAGCAGCTTAGCGAATAGGGATGAGCAGTTCTTC. Its protein is CASSLANRDEQFF.

The sample holds a few counts of this clonotype. This chain joins TRBV7-8 and TRBJ2-5; D assignment may be TRBD1 or TRBD2 (6 bases each). Germline lookup yields CDR1 SGHVS and CDR2 FQNEAQ. V was cut by 5 bases and J by 4 bases, with 14 bases left in between. The CDR3 covers 14 residues. This chain's CDR3 is CASSRGRAAETQYF. The CDR3 DNA reads as TGTGCCAGCAGCCGGGGGCGGGCGGCAGAGACCCAGTACTTC.